The 22 T cell receptor beta chains below come from one sample, sequenced in a study of cytomegalovirus exposure and HLA in healthy donors. The primer mix had 60 Vbeta and 13 Jbeta primers. Using immunoSEQ multiplex PCR, the repertoire was profiled, and TCRdb retains in-frame clones only, with some absent. In the table there are around 150,000 clones, around 88% of which are singletons. Sequencing was done on a sample of PBMCs. The receptors here all came from a woman aged 25 to 39 in good health and CMV-seronegative.

CDR3 residues: CASSLLAGAGDEQFF. The DNA of the CDR3 is TGTGCCAGTAGTTTACTAGCGGGAGCGGGGGATGAGCAGTTCTTC. The chain combines TRBV19 with TRBJ2-1; the match to TRBD2 covers 11 bases. CDR1 LNHDA and CDR2 SQIVND come from the germline V gene (reference sequence). Trimming at V came to 5 bases and at J to 8 bases, leaving 8 bases not matched to a gene. This CDR3 is built from 15 residues. Combining the CDR3 with reference TRBV19 and TRBJ2-1 gives the whole variable domain DGGITQSPKYLFRKEGQNVTLSCEQNLNHDAMYWYRQDPGQGLRLIYYSQIVNDFQKGDIAEGYSVSREKKESFPLTVTSAQKNPTAFYLCASSLLAGAGDEQFFGPGTRLTVL.

To note about this clone: An end of the junction differs from the germline gene, which may be a read error. V and J are TRBV6-1 and TRBJ2-5, with D perhaps TRBD1 (6 bases). This CDR3 is 13 amino acids long. Germline CDR1 MNHNS, CDR2 SASEGT. The CDR3, as DNA: TGTGCCAGCAGTAAACAGGGACAAGGGACCCAGTACTTC. Translation: CASSKQGQGTQYF.

The V gene is TRBV28, the J gene TRBJ2-7; D may be TRBD2 (5 bases). V was shortened by 10 bases and J by 3 bases, with 10 bases between the two germline ends. CDR1 MDHEN and CDR2 SYDVKM come from the germline V gene. CDR3 length: 11 amino acids. Written as DNA, the CDR3 is TGTGCCACTGGGAGAGGCTACGAGCAGTACTTC. Translation gives CATGRGYEQYF.

In its sample, this clone was seen a few times. The chain uses TRBV4-3 and TRBJ2-3, with TRBD2 matching 9 bases. Germline loops: CDR1 LGHNA, CDR2 YSLEER. The CDR3 consists of 16 residues. Unmatched junction bases numbered 2, after V lost 0 bases and J lost 1 base. CDR3 amino acids: CASSQDLAGGTDTQYF. The CDR3 DNA is TGCGCCAGCAGCCAAGATTTAGCGGGGGGCACAGATACGCAGTATTTT.

This chain's CDR3 is CAGGGRGPLDTQYF. The CDR3 DNA reads as TGTGCCGGTGGAGGGCGGGGGCCTTTGGATACGCAGTATTTT. The rearrangement links TRBV7-2 to TRBJ2-3, with D possibly TRBD2 on 7 matching bases. The CDR3 runs to 14 residues. Germline V gene data show CDR1 as SGHTA and CDR2 as FQGNSA. V lost 11 bases to trimming and J lost 6 bases, with 21 bases between them.

The chain links TRBV7-6 to TRBJ1-1; 12 bases map to TRBD1. Germline values: CDR1 SGHVS, CDR2 FNYEAQ. The length of the CDR3 is 16 residues. Trimming took 5 bases from V and 6 from J; bases not matched to a gene: 10. DNA of the CDR3: TGTGCCAGCAGCCCCGGGACAGGGGGCAGGCACTCTGAAGCTTTCTTT. This codes for CASSPGTGGRHSEAFF.

The chain links TRBV7-9 to TRBJ1-4; tentatively, D is TRBD1 (6 bases). The ends were cut back, 8 bases at V and 3 bases at J, with 13 bases in the middle. CDR1 and CDR2 from the germline V gene are SEHNR and FQNEAQ (reference sequence). The CDR3 is 14 residues long. CDR3 sequence: CASRTGSANEKLFF. Here the CDR3 DNA reads TGTGCCAGCCGCACAGGGTCTGCTAATGAAAAACTGTTTTTT.

The chain combines TRBV5-1 with TRBJ2-7; 8 bases line up with TRBD1. Losses at the gene ends were 4 bases for V and 5 bases for J; bases not matched to a gene: 14. This CDR3 spans 16 amino acids. In germline, CDR1 is SGHRS, CDR2 YFSETQ. CDR3 nucleotides: TGCGCCAGCAGCGCAACGACAGGGGCCAACCTCCACGAGCAGTACTTC. Translated: CASSATTGANLHEQYF.

The chain has TRBV9 and TRBJ2-3; possible D gene TRBD2, 5 bases. CDR1 SGDLS and CDR2 YYNGEE come from the germline V gene. This CDR3 is built from 15 residues. V was cut by 0 bases and J by 2 bases, with 10 bases left in between. This CDR3 is CASSVGEPPTDTQYF. The CDR3 nucleotides read TGTGCCAGCAGCGTAGGGGAGCCTCCCACAGATACGCAGTATTTT.

The chain couples TRBV9 to TRBJ2-3, with 10 bases identical to TRBD2. Trimming at V came to 0 bases and at J to 5 bases, leaving 0 bases not matched to a gene. Germline V CDR1 and CDR2: SGDLS, YYNGEE. The CDR3 sequence is 14 residues long. The CDR3 region has the DNA TGTGCCAGCAGCGTAGTAGCGGGGGGAGATACGCAGTATTTT. Its translation is CASSVVAGGDTQYF.

The chain carries TRBV4-3 and TRBJ1-2; maybe TRBD1 (6 bases). V was cut by 3 bases and J by 6 bases, with 14 bases left in between. CDR3 length equals 14 residues. Germline CDR1 is LGHNA and CDR2 is YSLEER. The CDR3 sequence: CASSQHRESNGYTF. CDR3 in DNA: TGCGCCAGCAGCCAGCACAGGGAATCCAATGGCTACACCTTC.

J is TRBJ2-7 and V is TRBV2; 10 bases are shared with TRBD2. Germline-derived CDR1 and CDR2 are SNHLY and FYNNEI. This CDR3 contains 14 residues. Trimming cost V 4 bases and J 3 bases; bases outside gene matches: 3. The CDR3 spells CASSGGTSVYEQYF. The CDR3 bases are TGTGCCAGCAGTGGGGGGACTAGCGTCTACGAGCAGTACTTC.

This chain joins TRBV6-6 and TRBJ1-3; 8 nucleotides agree with TRBD1. The germline V gene has CDR1 MNHNY and CDR2 SVGAGI (reference sequence). The V gene end was trimmed by 5 bases and the J gene end by 3 bases; junction bases not matched to a gene: 6. The CDR3 sequence is 15 residues long. CDR3 DNA: TGTGCCAGCAGTGACAGGGGCGCTGGTGGAAACACCATATATTTT. Translated, it gives CASSDRGAGGNTIYF.

The chain carries TRBV14 and TRBJ1-5; 8 bases are a match to TRBD1. V lost 3 bases and J lost 7; bases outside the gene matches: 8. Per germline, CDR1 SGHDN and CDR2 FVKESK. The CDR3 loop spans 15 amino acids. The CDR3 loop is CASSQGTGRGQPQHF. For the CDR3, the DNA is TGTGCCAGCAGCCAGGGGACAGGCAGGGGACAGCCCCAGCATTTT.

The chain recombines TRBV7-2 with TRBJ2-7, with D tentatively TRBD2 (6 bases). V was shortened by 0 bases and J by 1 base, with 10 bases between the two germline ends. In germline, CDR1 is SGHTA, CDR2 FQGNSA. The CDR3 totals 15 residues. CDR3 sequence reads: CASSLAGGPSYEQYF. DNA for the CDR3: TGTGCCAGCAGCTTAGCCGGGGGTCCTTCCTACGAGCAGTACTTC.

A single count supports this clone. The chain uses TRBV2 and TRBJ2-1; possibly TRBD1 for D (6 bases). Per the germline V gene, CDR1 is SNHLY and CDR2 is FYNNEI. Trimming took off 7 bases at V and 4 bases at J, with 20 bases between the two ends. The CDR3 consists of 16 residues. In nucleotides, the CDR3 is TGTGCCAGCAAGTCCTGGGGGACCCAGGGGTACAATGAGCAGTTCTTC. Protein: CASKSWGTQGYNEQFF.

The chain uses TRBV13 and TRBJ2-1, with TRBD2 matching over 12 bases. With 1 base clipped from V and 1 base from J, the junction kept 23 bases outside the gene matches. Germline CDR1 and CDR2: PRHDT and FYEKMQ (reference sequence). CDR3 length: 24 residues. The CDR3 region is CASSLAEWDATSGSEVGSYNEQFF. The CDR3 bases are TGTGCCAGCAGCTTAGCCGAGTGGGACGCGACTAGCGGGAGCGAGGTCGGTTCCTACAATGAGCAGTTCTTC. Full variable domain (missing parts from reference TRBV13 and TRBJ2-1): AAGVIQSPRHLIKEKRETATLKCYPIPRHDTVYWYQQGPGQDPQFLISFYEKMQSDKGSIPDRFSAQQFSDYHSELNMSSLELGDSALYFCASSLAEWDATSGSEVGSYNEQFFGPGTRLTVL.

Written as DNA, the CDR3 is TGTGCCACCCTGGAGCATAATAATTCACCCCTCCACTTT. Its protein product is CATLEHNNSPLHF. The chain has TRBV2 and TRBJ1-6; D is unresolved. The V end was cut by 10 bases, the J end by 5 bases, with 12 bases between. This CDR3 has 13 amino acids. Germline V CDR1 and CDR2: SNHLY, FYNNEI.

The J gene is TRBJ2-5, the V gene TRBV7-3; D might be TRBD1 (5 bases). This CDR3 has 15 amino acids. V was pared by 0 bases and J by 5 bases, with 13 bases between. Germline values: CDR1 SGHTA, CDR2 FQGTGA. DNA of the CDR3: TGTGCCAGCAGCTTAACGTTGTCCAGGGCTGAGACCCAGTACTTC. Protein product: CASSLTLSRAETQYF. The variable domain in full, completed from reference TRBV7-3 and TRBJ2-5, reads GAGVSQTPSNKVTEKGKYVELRCDPISGHTALYWYRQSLGQGPEFLIYFQGTGAADDSGLPNDRFFAVRPEGSVSTLKIQRTERGDSAVYLCASSLTLSRAETQYFGPGTRLLVL.

The chain carries TRBV2 and TRBJ1-6; no clear D. Germline CDR1 is SNHLY and CDR2 is FYNNEI. The CDR3 has 13 residues. The V end lost 2 bases, the J end lost 9 bases, and 8 bases lay between the germline ends. This CDR3 is CASSEYPGSPLHF. DNA of the CDR3: TGTGCCAGCAGTGAATACCCGGGTTCACCCCTCCACTTT.

The chain links TRBV7-2 to TRBJ2-7; possible D gene TRBD2, 6 bases. V gave up 4 bases and J gave up 2 bases, with 12 bases separating them. Germline V CDR1 and CDR2: SGHTA, FQGNSA. The CDR3 spans 14 residues. Here the CDR3 reads CASSSQGGPYEQYF. CDR3 DNA: TGTGCCAGCAGCTCGCAGGGAGGCCCCTACGAGCAGTACTTC.

This sequence joins TRBV6-5 and TRBJ2-7, with no clear D. V dropped 6 bases and J dropped 7 bases, with 13 bases sitting between them. The CDR3 extends over 12 amino acids. Germline CDR1 reads MNHEY; CDR2 reads SVGAGI. This CDR3 reads CASRGGVGEQYF. DNA of the CDR3: TGTGCCAGCAGAGGTGGAGTAGGAGAGCAGTACTTC.